Included here is one T cell receptor beta chain sequence, with context. The data stem from a study of blood T cell repertoires in COVID-19. Study-wide context: Samples came from the United States, Italy and Spain, spanning acute and convalescent COVID-19. From T cells, B-cell-depleted T cells, or PBMCs came the material, which was cDNA or gDNA.

Between the trimmed V and J ends, which lost 8 bases and 0 bases, there was a span of 13 bases. The CDR3 runs 13 residues. CDR1 and CDR2 (germline): SQVTM, ANQGSEA. In the original processing: Reference gene primers were amplified, and this amplification served to estimate nucleated cell counts. Measured with immunoSEQ multiplex PCR; TCRdb has only the in-frame clones, and not every one. The D gene and trimming were derived from the DNA, and the V and J assignments and clone size from that table. The data contain some 29,000 clones, roughly 80% of them singletons. The source of this sequence is a woman between 70 and 85 years old with acute or convalescent COVID-19. Sequenced material: peripheral blood. The rearrangement uses TRBV29-1 and TRBJ1-1; the D gene is possibly TRBD1 (6 bases). CDR3 sequence reads: CSTRDTMNTEAFF. In DNA form, the CDR3 reads TGCAGCACCCGGGACACCATGAACACTGAAGCTTTCTTT.